This is a list of T cell receptor beta chains from one sample in a study of T cell responses to AZD1222 COVID-19 vaccine. Measured with immunoSEQ multiplex PCR; TCRdb has only the in-frame clones, and not every one. The data hold 65,000 to 90,000 clones, with approximately 87% observed a single time. The sequenced sample was peripheral blood, obtained on day 0 of AZD1222 vaccination. The source is an adult in good health. The CDR3 runs from the conserved cysteine through the conserved F or W. D genes are given only for firm matches. Clone sizes are given selectively: once, few, many, or a class where the clone is expanded.

clone_size j_call d_call v_call cdr3_aa cdr3_nt
few TRBJ2-5 TRBD1 TRBV28 CASSPRDSRQETQYF TGTGCCAGCAGTCCCCGGGACAGTCGTCAAGAGACCCAGTACTTC
once TRBJ2-7 NA TRBV3-1/TRBV3-2 CASSRTNTPEQYF TGTGCCAGCAGCCGAACAAACACGCCCGAGCAGTACTTC
once TRBJ1-6 NA TRBV27 CASSLLDHNSPLHF TGTGCCAGCAGCTTGCTGGATCATAATTCACCCCTCCACTTT
NA TRBJ2-3 NA TRBV6-1 CASSEARIDTQYF TGTGCCAGCAGTGAAGCTAGGATAGATACGCAGTATTTT
NA TRBJ2-1 TRBD1 TRBV18 CASRGQDDEQFF TGTGCCAGCCGAGGACAGGACGATGAGCAGTTCTTC
NA TRBJ2-7 NA TRBV6-2/TRBV6-3 CASSNNGQHEQYF TGTGCCAGCAGTAACAATGGGCAGCACGAGCAGTACTTC
NA TRBJ2-7 NA TRBV28 CASRRQGLSYEQYF TGTGCCAGCAGGCGACAAGGCCTTTCCTACGAGCAGTACTTC
NA TRBJ2-1 TRBD1 TRBV10-3 CAISDGQGEDNEQFF TGTGCCATCAGTGACGGACAGGGAGAGGACAATGAGCAGTTCTTC
NA TRBJ1-5 NA TRBV6-5 CASDDRYNQPQHF TGTGCCAGCGATGATCGGTACAATCAGCCCCAGCATTTT
NA TRBJ2-7 NA TRBV25-1 CASSRVLYEQYF TGTGCCAGCAGTCGGGTACTCTACGAGCAGTACTTC
few TRBJ1-4 NA TRBV30 CAWSAGGSRGEKLFF TGTGCCTGGAGTGCTGGGGGGAGTAGGGGTGAAAAACTGTTTTTT
NA TRBJ1-4 NA TRBV28 CASSLEGGQATEKLFF TGTGCCAGCAGTTTAGAAGGTGGGCAGGCTACCGAAAAACTGTTTTTT
NA TRBJ1-2 NA TRBV16 CASSQLSAADGYTF TGTGCCAGCAGCCAATTATCGGCGGCGGATGGCTACACCTTC
NA TRBJ2-1 TRBD2 TRBV6-5 CASSYSGLANNEQFF TGTGCCAGCAGTTATTCGGGACTAGCGAACAATGAGCAGTTCTTC
NA TRBJ2-7 TRBD2 TRBV11-2 CASSRALSSGGSYEQYF TGTGCCAGCAGTCGAGCCCTCTCTAGCGGGGGTTCCTACGAGCAGTACTTC
once TRBJ1-2 TRBD1 TRBV28 CASSLGTGNGYTF TGTGCCAGCAGTCTCGGGACAGGTAACGGCTACACCTTC
NA TRBJ1-4 NA TRBV3-1/TRBV3-2 CASSPDSINEKLFF TGTGCCAGCAGCCCTGACAGTATAAATGAAAAACTGTTTTTT
NA TRBJ1-6 TRBD1 TRBV27 CASSRQGGNSPLHF TGTGCCAGCAGTCGACAGGGGGGTAATTCACCCCTCCACTTT
NA TRBJ2-2 NA TRBV19 CASTFTGELFF TGTGCCAGTACCTTCACCGGGGAGCTGTTTTTT
few TRBJ1-6 NA TRBV9 CASSVRTDISPLHF TGTGCCAGCAGCGTACGGACAGACATTTCACCCCTCCACTTT
NA TRBJ1-1 NA TRBV6-5 CASPLTHSGNTEAFF TGTGCCAGCCCTCTCACCCACTCGGGGAACACTGAAGCTTTCTTT
NA TRBJ2-6 TRBD1 TRBV6-2/TRBV6-3 CASSYEGQGVGGANVLTF TGTGCCAGCAGTTACGAGGGACAGGGGGTTGGTGGGGCCAACGTCCTGACTTTC
NA TRBJ2-1 TRBD1 TRBV18 CASSPGPRDRGFNEQFF TGTGCCAGCTCACCGGGTCCCCGGGACAGGGGGTTCAATGAGCAGTTCTTC
NA TRBJ2-7 NA TRBV5-1 CASSLGQLMGEQYF TGCGCCAGCAGCTTGGGACAGCTGATGGGCGAGCAGTACTTC
NA TRBJ2-7 TRBD1 TRBV24-1 CATSPTGQGAYEQYF TGTGCCACCAGCCCCACGGGACAGGGGGCCTACGAGCAGTACTTC
few TRBJ2-7 TRBD2 TRBV7-2 CASSPNRAAGERHEQYF TGTGCCAGCAGCCCCAATAGGGCGGCGGGAGAAAGGCACGAGCAGTACTTC
NA TRBJ1-2 NA TRBV20-1 CSARGTGYTF TGCAGTGCTAGAGGTACTGGCTACACCTTC
few TRBJ2-5 NA TRBV27 CASSGRGRISETQYF TGTGCCAGCAGCGGCAGGGGGAGGATTTCGGAGACCCAGTACTTC
NA TRBJ2-1 TRBD2 TRBV19 CASSISSGSAYNEQFF TGTGCCAGTAGTATATCTAGCGGGAGCGCCTACAATGAGCAGTTCTTC
NA TRBJ2-3 NA TRBV7-3 CASSQDWTSTDTQYF TGTGCCAGCAGCCAAGACTGGACTAGCACAGATACGCAGTATTTT
NA TRBJ2-5 NA TRBV15 CATKSAGGTETQYF TGTGCCACCAAGTCCGCAGGGGGGACGGAGACCCAGTACTTC
NA TRBJ2-7 TRBD1 TRBV10-1 CARTGTEVTYEQYF TGCGCCAGAACCGGGACAGAGGTAACCTACGAGCAGTACTTC
NA TRBJ2-5 NA TRBV5-1 CASSLAVTKQETQYF TGCGCCAGCAGCTTGGCGGTGACCAAACAAGAGACCCAGTACTTC
NA TRBJ2-3 NA TRBV7-3 CASSPALGVSTDTQYF TGTGCCAGCAGCCCAGCCCTAGGAGTCAGCACAGATACGCAGTATTTT
NA TRBJ1-1 TRBD1 TRBV23-1 CASSEDRVSTEAFF TGCGCCAGCAGTGAAGACAGGGTGAGCACTGAAGCTTTCTTT
NA TRBJ1-5 NA TRBV6-6 CASNQGTLGNQPQHF TGTGCCAGCAACCAGGGGACGTTGGGCAATCAGCCCCAGCATTTT
NA TRBJ1-5 TRBD1 TRBV7-2 CASSLGGRGRGGSNQPQHF TGTGCCAGCAGCTTAGGTGGCAGGGGGCGCGGTGGAAGCAATCAGCCCCAGCATTTT
NA TRBJ1-4 TRBD1 TRBV15 CATSSSATGSEKLFF TGTGCCACCAGCTCTTCCGCGACAGGGAGTGAAAAACTGTTTTTT
NA TRBJ1-2 NA TRBV28 CASRSTAYSNYGYTF TGTGCCAGCAGGTCAACAGCTTACTCTAACTATGGCTACACCTTC
once TRBJ1-1 NA TRBV29-1 CSVKPTGGMDTEAFF TGCAGCGTCAAACCAACGGGGGGTATGGACACTGAAGCTTTCTTT
NA TRBJ1-4 NA TRBV6-5 CASKRAFHEKLFF TGTGCCAGCAAACGGGCCTTTCATGAAAAACTGTTTTTT
NA TRBJ1-2 NA TRBV6-1 CASSEAHSQYYGYTF TGTGCCAGCAGTGAAGCGCACAGCCAATACTATGGCTACACCTTC
NA TRBJ1-1 NA TRBV7-9 CASLKGGGRQAFF TGTGCCAGCCTCAAGGGAGGGGGACGGCAGGCTTTCTTT
NA TRBJ2-1 NA TRBV6-2/TRBV6-3 CASSETREKQFF TGTGCCAGCAGCGAAACCCGGGAGAAACAGTTCTTC
NA TRBJ2-6 NA TRBV7-2 CASSFQGGGGANVLTF TGTGCCAGCAGCTTCCAAGGGGGTGGCGGGGCCAACGTCCTGACTTTC
NA TRBJ1-5 TRBD1 TRBV6-2/TRBV6-3 CASTPGQGNNQPQHF TGTGCCAGCACCCCGGGACAGGGGAACAATCAGCCCCAGCATTTT
NA TRBJ1-1 TRBD1 TRBV5-6 CASSRLGTGGTNTEAFF TGTGCCAGCAGCCGACTCGGGACAGGGGGAACGAACACTGAAGCTTTCTTT
NA TRBJ2-7 NA TRBV7-8 CASNLDPYWGYEQYF TGTGCCAGCAACCTTGACCCTTATTGGGGCTACGAGCAGTACTTC
NA TRBJ1-5 TRBD1 TRBV27 CASSKGQGFNQPQHF TGTGCCAGCAGTAAAGGACAGGGTTTCAATCAGCCCCAGCATTTT
NA TRBJ1-6 NA TRBV27 CASSQGLLNSPLHF TGTGCCAGCAGCCAGGGACTTCTTAATTCACCCCTCCACTTT
NA TRBJ2-5 TRBD2 TRBV28 CASSFAGVGETQYF TGTGCCAGCAGTTTTGCGGGAGTCGGAGAGACCCAGTACTTC
once TRBJ1-4 NA TRBV5-1 CARAETAATNEKLFF TGCGCCAGGGCGGAGACAGCTGCAACTAATGAAAAACTGTTTTTT
NA TRBJ2-5 NA TRBV7-3 CASSLTNQETQYF TGTGCCAGCAGCTTAACTAACCAAGAGACCCAGTACTTC
NA TRBJ1-2 NA TRBV4-2 CASSQEAGTDKGYTF TGTGCCAGCAGCCAAGAGGCCGGGACCGACAAGGGCTACACCTTC
NA TRBJ2-7 TRBD2 TRBV14 CASSRAGGSYEQYF TGTGCCAGCAGCAGGGCGGGGGGGTCCTACGAGCAGTACTTC